This T cell receptor beta chain is drawn from a study of CD8 T cells in ankylosing spondylitis. Using its own MiXCR run on the 5' RACE reads, TCRdb lists one record per CDR3 protein. Of about 800,000 distinct CDR3 sequences detected, approximately 10% appear once; the ten largest clones hold approximately 0.46%. A note on this clonotype: Its antigen remains unidentified. At one boundary the junction diverges from the germline segment, which might be a read error.

There are 16 residues in the CDR3. Per germline, CDR1 SGHTA and CDR2 FQGNSA. Study-level points and caveats: Made up of about eight highly homologous variants, a TCR beta motif appeared characteristic of ankylosing spondylitis blood. Disease-associated clones were CD8+ and fairly uncommon in peripheral blood. It was reported that disease-linked clones were significantly enriched in matched ankylosing spondylitis synovial fluid. Earlier reports found some motif variants in synovial fluid and blood in reactive arthritis.

The sequencing input was blood, either unsorted or a sorted T cell fraction (not recorded which). This chain joins TRBV7-2 and TRBJ1-6, with 8 nucleotides matching TRBD1. The TCR was taken from a male donor with ankylosing spondylitis. The CDR3 spells CARSLERTGSGSPLHF. Here the CDR3 DNA reads TGTGCCAGAAGCTTAGAGAGGACAGGGTCGGGTTCACCCCTCCACTTT.